Listed below are T cell receptor beta chains from one sample, sequenced in a study of OX40 agonist ivuxolimab in advanced cancers. Libraries were prepared by immunoSEQ multiplex PCR; TCRdb keeps only in-frame clonotypes and omits some of them. Of about 70,000 clones detected, over 75% appear once; the ten largest clones hold about 5%. Here the sequenced sample was CD4+ or CD8+ T cells sorted from blood, taken in a trial of the OX40 agonist ivuxolimab. The receptors derive from an adult with an advanced solid tumor such as melanoma, head and neck, liver or kidney cancer. The CDR3 runs from the conserved cysteine through the conserved F or W. Each record gives: V gene, clone size, D gene, J gene, CDR3 DNA, CDR3 protein. A D gene is named only where the DNA matches it firmly. Rows give clone size only sometimes, using once, few, many, or a class for an expanded clone.

TRBV7-2	.	TRBD1	TRBJ2-7	TGTGCCAGCAGCCAGGGACAGGGGGACGAGCAGTACTTC	CASSQGQGDEQYF
TRBV6-1	.	TRBD2	TRBJ2-7	TGTGCCAGCAGTGACGGACTAGCGGGTCCAAGCTCCTACGAGCAGTACTTC	CASSDGLAGPSSYEQYF
TRBV2	.	TRBD1	TRBJ2-1	TGTGCCAGCAGGAGGACAGGGCTGGGTCTAGCCCCCAATGAGCAGTTCTTC	CASRRTGLGLAPNEQFF
TRBV18	once	TRBD2	TRBJ2-2	TGTGCCAGCTCACCCGTACTAGCGGGAGTCGAGACCGGGGAGCTGTTTTTT	CASSPVLAGVETGELFF
TRBV5-1	once	.	TRBJ1-2	TGCGCCAGCAGCGGGGCGGATAACTATGGCTACACCTTC	CASSGADNYGYTF
TRBV29-1	.	TRBD2	TRBJ2-3	TGCAGCGTTGGTAGCGGGGCCCCCGATACGCAGTATTTT	CSVGSGAPDTQYF
TRBV27	.	.	TRBJ2-2	TGTGCCAGCTCCATGTATGGGTTCGTGGACACCGGGGAGCTGTTTTTT	CASSMYGFVDTGELFF
TRBV9	.	TRBD1	TRBJ1-1	TGTGCCAGCAGCGTTTCGGGACAGGGGGCTGGCACTGAAGCTTTCTTT	CASSVSGQGAGTEAFF
TRBV19	.	.	TRBJ2-1	TGTGCCAGTACACGGGTGGACTCCGTATACAATGAGCAGTTCTTC	CASTRVDSVYNEQFF
TRBV18	.	.	TRBJ1-2	TGTGCCAGCTCACCACCGGGAAGGAGAGATGGCTACACCTTC	CASSPPGRRDGYTF
TRBV5-4	.	TRBD2	TRBJ2-3	TGTGCCAGCAGCTTGTTACTAGCGGGGGTGGGGTACGAAGATACGCAGTATTTT	CASSLLLAGVGYEDTQYF
TRBV6-5	.	TRBD1	TRBJ2-7	TGTGCCAGCAGAACATTCCGGGACAGTGGCTACGAGCAGTACTTC	CASRTFRDSGYEQYF
TRBV30	.	.	TRBJ2-5	TGTGCCTGGTCTCAGATACAAGAGACCCAGTACTTC	CAWSQIQETQYF
TRBV14	.	TRBD2	TRBJ2-3	TGTGCCAGCAGCCAAGATTCTAGCGGGAGACGGGATACGCAGTATTTT	CASSQDSSGRRDTQYF
TRBV5-6	.	TRBD1	TRBJ1-5	TGTGCCAGCAGCTTGGCCGGACAGGCCTCCCATCAGCCCCAGCATTTT	CASSLAGQASHQPQHF
TRBV1	.	.	TRBJ2-3	TGCACCAGGACGATGAGGAGCACAGATACGCAGTATTTT	CTRTMRSTDTQYF
TRBV11-1	.	TRBD2	TRBJ2-2	TGTGCCAGCACCGGGACTAGCGGGAACACCGGGGAGCTGTTTTTT	CASTGTSGNTGELFF
TRBV29-1	few	.	TRBJ1-2	TGCAGCGTTGAAGTAGGAGGTACAGGGCGTCTTGGCTACACCTTC	CSVEVGGTGRLGYTF
TRBV2	few	TRBD1	TRBJ2-2	TGTGCCAGCAAGGGACAGTTGGATAACGGGGAGCTGTTTTTT	CASKGQLDNGELFF
TRBV4-2	.	.	TRBJ2-3	TGTGCCAGCAGCCAAGGTTCGGGGGCTGGCACAGATACGCAGTATTTT	CASSQGSGAGTDTQYF
TRBV27	once	.	TRBJ2-3	TGTGCCAGCAGACAACCGGGACTTCCCTTAGATACGCAGTATTTT	CASRQPGLPLDTQYF
TRBV9	.	TRBD2	TRBJ2-1	TGTGCCAGCAGCCTACGGGGGGACTTGTCTCTTGAGCAGTTCTTC	CASSLRGDLSLEQFF
TRBV6-5	.	.	TRBJ1-5	TGTGCCAGCAGTGCGATCGGCCAGCCCCAGCATTTT	CASSAIGQPQHF
TRBV6-1	.	.	TRBJ1-3	TGTGCCAGCAGTGATGACAGTCGCTCTGGAAACACCATATATTTT	CASSDDSRSGNTIYF
TRBV27	few	.	TRBJ1-4	TGTGCCAGCAGTCTTAACCCAGGGTTTGCTAATGAAAAACTGTTTTTT	CASSLNPGFANEKLFF
TRBV5-4	.	.	TRBJ1-1	TGTGCCAGCAGCTTACAAGGGGTGAACACTGAAGCTTTCTTT	CASSLQGVNTEAFF
TRBV7-9	.	.	TRBJ2-2	TGTGCCAGCAGCTCCATCGGCCGGCTTAAAGGGAACGGGGAGCTGTTTTTT	CASSSIGRLKGNGELFF
TRBV6-1	once	.	TRBJ2-7	TGTGCCAGCAGTGAAGTTGGAGTCGAGCAGTACTTC	CASSEVGVEQYF
TRBV5-8	.	.	TRBJ2-3	TGTGCCAGCAGCTCATTGGGGGGGGCCACAGATACGCAGTATTTT	CASSSLGGATDTQYF
TRBV5-6	.	TRBD1	TRBJ1-1	TGTGCCAGCAGCTTGTTGGACAGGGCGAACACTGAAGCTTTCTTT	CASSLLDRANTEAFF
TRBV29-1	.	.	TRBJ1-1	TGCAGCGTCCTCAAAAACATGAACACTGAAGCTTTCTTT	CSVLKNMNTEAFF
TRBV2	.	.	TRBJ1-2	TGTGCCAGCAGCGAAACACCGGGCTATGGCTACACCTTC	CASSETPGYGYTF
TRBV30	.	.	TRBJ1-1	TGTGCCTGGAGTACCGGGACGAACACTGAAGCTTTCTTT	CAWSTGTNTEAFF
TRBV14	few	.	TRBJ1-4	TGTGCCAGCAGCTACGGGCGAGGGGGGAATGAAAAACTGTTTTTT	CASSYGRGGNEKLFF
TRBV30	once	TRBD1	TRBJ2-1	TGTGCCTGGAGTTCTACAGGGGGCTCTTACAATGAGCAGTTCTTC	CAWSSTGGSYNEQFF
TRBV5-1	once	TRBD2	TRBJ2-5	TGCGCCAGCAGTTCTAGCGGGCGCGAGACCCAGTACTTC	CASSSSGRETQYF
TRBV2	many	.	TRBJ1-1	TGTGCCAGCAGCCAAGACGGGAACACTGAAGCTTTCTTT	CASSQDGNTEAFF